Sequencing of this T cell receptor (beta chain) was carried out in a study of vaccination effects on CD4 cells after COVID-19. Turning to the study itself: Two doses of BNT162b2 or mRNA-1273 vaccine were administered to participants.

This table comes from immunoSEQ multiplex PCR, and its TCRdb copy is limited to in-frame clones, with some not included. The sample has just over 8,000 clones, about four fifths seen once. This clone was seen only once. What it binds is not known. Study observations and caveats: At late timepoints after vaccination, vaccine- and infection-induced clones shrank markedly.

Expansion of antigen-specific CD4+ T cells with viral peptide pools was carried out by the ViraFEST assay before sequencing. Following culture for 9 to 11 days, CD4+ T cells were isolated. According to the study, vaccine recipients showed no prior SARS-CoV-2 infection and negative nucleocapsid antibodies. Germline V lookup: CDR1 SGHNT, CDR2 YYREEE (reference sequence). This CDR3 has 15 amino acids. V trimming: 1 base; J trimming: 6 bases; junction bases outside the gene matches: 7. Sample: CD4+ T cells from PBMCs cultured with HCoV-229E spike peptides, taken before COVID-19 vaccination. The V gene is TRBV5-4, the J gene TRBJ2-1; 7 bases are shared with TRBD2. The source is a human donor who received a COVID-19 vaccine. DNA of the CDR3: TGTGCCAGCAGCTTGCGGGGAGGGCCGGTCAATGAGCAGTTCTTC. Protein product: CASSLRGGPVNEQFF.